The clone carrying this TCR beta chain has only a few counts. What it binds is not known. This record belongs to a study of vaccination and CD4 T cells after COVID-19. Cultured CD4+ T-cell DNA underwent Oncomine TCR Beta short-read sequencing. MiXCR, applied by TCRdb to the PCR reads, yields one record per CDR3 protein. The sample lists approximately 4,600 distinct CDR3 sequences; 43% were seen once. The CDR3 runs 13 residues. With 5 bases removed from V and 2 bases from J, the gap between germline ends came to 7 bases. Germline CDR1 LNHNV, CDR2 YYDKDF (reference sequence). Treatment defined: roughly 10-day PBMC culture with coronavirus spike peptide pools or control peptides (ViraFEST assay). Before TCRs were sequenced, ViraFEST expanded antigen-specific T cells with peptide pools.

This chain links TRBV15 with TRBJ1-3; tentative D call: TRBD1 (5 bases). Sequencing used CD4+ T cells from blood, cultured in vitro. The TCR sequence derives from a human donor who had recovered from COVID-19. The CDR3 region is CATSGTTGNTIYF. As DNA, the CDR3 is TGTGCCACCAGCGGGACGACTGGAAACACCATATATTTT. Complete variable domain (other parts from reference TRBV15 and TRBJ1-3): DAMVIQNPRYQVTQFGKPVTLSCSQTLNHNVMYWYQQKSSQAPKLLFHYYDKDFNNEADTPDNFQSRRPNTSFCFLDIRSPGLGDTAMYLCATSGTTGNTIYFGEGSWLTVV.